Listed here are 14 T cell receptor beta chains from one sample, sequenced in a study of blood T cell repertoires in COVID-19. Libraries were prepared by immunoSEQ multiplex PCR; TCRdb keeps only in-frame clonotypes and omits some of them. Of 90,000 to 120,000 clones in the sample, approximately 88% were seen once. Sample: peripheral blood. The receptors were gathered from a man in his fifties or sixties with active or convalescent COVID-19.

The chain uses TRBV3-1 (or the pseudogene TRBV3-2) and TRBJ1-2; 9 positions match TRBD1. The CDR3 runs to 13 residues. CDR1 and CDR2 from the germline V gene are LGHDT and YNNKEL (reference sequence). Losses at the gene ends were 7 bases for V and 7 bases for J; bases not matched to a gene: 7. CDR3 sequence (DNA): TGTGCCAGCACCCCACAGGGGGCCTTTGGCTACACCTTC. Protein sequence: CASTPQGAFGYTF.

V is TRBV30 and J is TRBJ2-2, with D perhaps TRBD2 (6 bases). From germline, CDR1 is GTSNPN and CDR2 SVGIG (reference sequence). This CDR3 is built from 15 residues. Trimming stripped 2 bases from V and 5 bases from J, with 15 bases between. CDR3 protein: CAWSPTNSGTGELFF. In DNA, the CDR3 is TGTGCCTGGAGTCCCACAAATAGCGGAACCGGGGAGCTGTTTTTT.

The chain employs TRBV6-1 and TRBJ2-7; 8 bases are a match to TRBD1. Trimming took 0 bases from V and 0 from J; bases not matched to a gene: 1. The CDR3 runs 15 residues. Per germline, CDR1 MNHNS and CDR2 SASEGT. The CDR3 nucleotides read TGTGCCAGCAGTGAAGCGGGGACAGGCTCCTACGAGCAGTACTTC. It codes for CASSEAGTGSYEQYF.

The chain links TRBV6-6 to TRBJ1-2, with 9 bases matching TRBD1. Losses at the gene ends were 6 bases for V and 7 bases for J; bases not matched to a gene: 3. Germline V gene lookup returns CDR1 MNHNY and CDR2 SVGAGI (reference sequence). The CDR3 has 12 residues. CDR3 DNA sequence: TGTGCCAGCAGGACAGGGGGTGGTGGCTACACCTTC. It specifies CASRTGGGGYTF.

The chain has TRBV5-1 and TRBJ2-2; D is possibly TRBD2 (5 bases). The V gene lost 6 bases and the J gene lost 0 bases, with 15 bases spanning the gap. Per germline, CDR1 SGHRS and CDR2 YFSETQ. This CDR3 comprises 16 residues. In nucleotides, the CDR3 is TGCGCCAGCACCCGATCGGGGTCCGCGAACACCGGGGAGCTGTTTTTT. It is translated as CASTRSGSANTGELFF.

This clone was recorded a few times. The chain carries TRBV19 and TRBJ1-5; TRBD1 matches 7 bases. CDR3 length: 16 amino acids. Germline CDR1 and CDR2: LNHDA and SQIVND (reference sequence). Trimming took 6 bases from V and 2 from J; bases not matched to a gene: 10. The CDR3: CASRGSTGDGNQPQHF. In DNA, the CDR3 is TGTGCCAGTAGAGGATCTACAGGGGATGGCAATCAGCCCCAGCATTTT.

This rearrangement joins TRBV21-1 to TRBJ1-2; the table gives TRBD1 as D, unverified against the DNA. TRBV21-1 is noted as a pseudogene. The CDR3 is 17 amino acids. The DNA of the CDR3 is TGTGCCAGCAGCAAGTGGGACAGGGGAGGTTCTAACTATGGCTACACCTTC. Translated, it gives CASSKWDRGGSNYGYTF.

By share of the sample, this clone is medium-sized. This sequence joins TRBV27 and TRBJ2-1; 9 nucleotides match TRBD2. The ends lost 5 bases at V and 3 bases at J; junction bases unmatched: 5. The CDR3 runs 15 residues. CDR1 is MNHEY and CDR2 is SMNVEV in the germline V gene (reference sequence). This chain's CDR3 is CASSPTSGYYNEQFF. The CDR3 nucleotides are TGTGCCAGCAGTCCAACTAGCGGGTACTACAATGAGCAGTTCTTC.

The chain recombines TRBV28 with TRBJ2-1; TRBD1 matches at 9 bases. V lost 6 bases and J lost 9; bases outside the gene matches: 15. The CDR3 runs 16 residues. Germline values: CDR1 MDHEN, CDR2 SYDVKM. The CDR3 spells CASSRGGTGYAVEQFF. The CDR3, as DNA: TGTGCCAGCAGCCGGGGCGGGACAGGGTATGCGGTTGAGCAGTTCTTC.

V gene TRBV7-2 combines with J gene TRBJ2-5, with 9 bases matching TRBD2. The CDR3 runs 15 residues. The junction had 9 bases not matched to a gene; V was cut back by 5 bases and J by 5 bases. From germline, CDR1 is SGHTA and CDR2 FQGNSA. This chain's CDR3 is CASSMSGTSSETQYF. The CDR3 bases are TGTGCCAGCAGCATGTCCGGGACTAGCAGTGAGACCCAGTACTTC.

V and J are TRBV6-5 and TRBJ2-7; D gene unclear. The V gene's germline CDR1 is MNHEY and CDR2 SVGAGI. Trimming pared 0 bases from V and 3 bases from J, leaving 6 bases between. This CDR3 has 13 amino acids. CDR3 amino acids: CASSYSAGYEQYF. As DNA, the CDR3 is TGTGCCAGCAGTTACTCCGCCGGCTACGAGCAGTACTTC.

The rearrangement links TRBV7-9 to TRBJ1-2, with 7 positions matching TRBD1. The junction had 12 bases not matched to a gene; V was cut back by 5 bases and J by 9 bases. The CDR3 runs 14 residues. Looked up from germline, CDR1 is SEHNR and CDR2 is FQNEAQ (reference sequence). The CDR3 DNA is TGTGCCAGCAGCCCTGGTGGGGACAGATTTAGCTACACCTTC. It yields the protein CASSPGGDRFSYTF.

This chain uses TRBV24-1 with TRBJ2-3; 8 bases agree with TRBD2. The V gene's germline CDR1 is KGHDR and CDR2 SFDVKD. The CDR3 consists of 17 residues. Germline trimming cut 4 bases from V and 4 bases from J; bases unmatched to any gene: 12. CDR3 loop: CATSDLGAGVASDTQYF. CDR3 sequence (DNA): TGTGCCACCAGTGACCTTGGAGCGGGAGTCGCATCAGATACGCAGTATTTT.

The chain has TRBV23-1 and TRBJ1-2; D ambiguous. TRBV23-1 is known as an ORF, though its function is uncertain. Trimming removed 1 base from V and 2 bases from J, with 8 bases in between. The CDR3 is made up of 14 amino acids. The CDR3 region has the DNA TGCGCCAGCAGTCAATTCTGCGGGAACTATGGCTACACCTTC. Translated: CASSQFCGNYGYTF.